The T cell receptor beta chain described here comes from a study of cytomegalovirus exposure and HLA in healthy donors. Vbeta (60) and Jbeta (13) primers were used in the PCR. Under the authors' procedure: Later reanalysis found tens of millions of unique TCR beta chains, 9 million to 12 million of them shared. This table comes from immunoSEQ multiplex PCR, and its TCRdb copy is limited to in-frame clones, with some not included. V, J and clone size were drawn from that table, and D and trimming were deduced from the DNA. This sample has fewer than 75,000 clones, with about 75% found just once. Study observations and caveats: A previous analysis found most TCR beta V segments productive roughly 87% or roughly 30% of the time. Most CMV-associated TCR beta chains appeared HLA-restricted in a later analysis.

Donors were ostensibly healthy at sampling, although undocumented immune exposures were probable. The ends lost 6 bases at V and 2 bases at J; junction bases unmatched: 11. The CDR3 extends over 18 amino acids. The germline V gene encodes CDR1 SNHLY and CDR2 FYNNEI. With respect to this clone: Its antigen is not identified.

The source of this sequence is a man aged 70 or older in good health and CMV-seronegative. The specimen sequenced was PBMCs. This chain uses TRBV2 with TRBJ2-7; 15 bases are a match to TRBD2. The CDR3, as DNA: TGTGCCAGCAGCACAACGGGACTAGCGGGAGGTGGGACCTACGAGCAGTACTTC. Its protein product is CASSTTGLAGGGTYEQYF.